This TCR beta chain was obtained from a study of Graves' ophthalmopathy and Graves' hyperthyroidism (dated by TCRdb to 2017 to 2018). With respect to the entire study: Peripheral blood was collected at initial diagnosis, prior to any treatment. To tell Graves' ophthalmopathy apart from Graves' hyperthyroidism, and to predict which patients would progress to ophthalmopathy, the study relied on TCR beta repertoire signatures. In total, some 130 blood samples were TCR-sequenced: approximately 42 ophthalmopathy, 75 hyperthyroidism and some 17 hyperthyroidism-to-ophthalmopathy patients. To explore V-J signatures that separate ophthalmopathy from hyperthyroidism, a discovery set of more than 95 patients was enrolled, consisting of approximately 45 with ophthalmopathy and around 57 with stable hyperthyroidism. An independent validation cohort was composed of around 19 hyperthyroidism patients and 17 patients who later progressed from hyperthyroidism to ophthalmopathy. T-cell repertoires of thyroid tissue and blood were compared in several hyperthyroidism patients. Once sampling was done, hyperthyroidism patients were given methimazole at a starting dose of 30 mg daily, while ophthalmopathy patients were given high-dose intravenous methylprednisolone. The 100 discovery patients were randomly split 7:3 into training and test sets. Broad study findings and their caveats: In validation, the model predicted ophthalmopathy progression with about 71% sensitivity and less than 80% specificity; approximately 12 predicted patients were CT-confirmed with GO in a median of about 7.1 months. In cross-validation, the 13-signature model distinguished ophthalmopathy from stable hyperthyroidism with approximately 90% sensitivity and 81% to 82% specificity, while in the test set the corresponding values were 80% and 75%. Most expanded thyroid clonotypes with frequency above 0.001 were also detected in blood, suggesting blood repertoires may reflect the thyroid immune response. No statistical method was used to predetermine the sample size, and group allocation was not hidden from the investigators.

TCR beta CDR3 regions were amplified from RNA transcripts for repertoire sequencing. A first-round RT-PCR used HTBI primers with the Qiagen OneStep RT-PCR kit, followed by a second-round multiplex PCR, size selection and purification. The libraries underwent paired-end sequencing with 100 bp reads on an Illumina HiSeq2000. On the study's bioinformatics: SOAPnuke was used for read processing, and reads with adapters, uncalled bases, a mean Phred below 15, or no exact constant-primer or identifier match were discarded. High-quality paired reads were merged with COPE v1.2.5. Clonotypes were defined as unique nucleotide sequences and were aligned to IMGT TRB V, D and J references using MiTCR v1.1. Only V-J combinations with frequency above 0.0001 were analysed, covering 99% to 99.2% of repertoires. For each V-J combination, a TCR clonal expansion and chaos score was defined as the ratio of F50 clonal expansion to chaos observed in the TCRdist matrix. Welch's t-statistics and random forest were used to reduce the features to 10 to 15 V-J combinations, which were then used as input to a naive Bayes classifier. Thyroid-blood repertoire similarity was quantified with the Morisita-Horn index. TCRdb passed the public sequencing reads through fastp at Q25 and MiXCR, retaining productive beta sequences. Each CDR3 protein gets just one entry, which takes the most common genes and DNA from the rows behind it. These V and J calls derive from TCRdb rather than the authors' analysis. This sample gives hundreds of thousands of distinct CDR3 sequences in total; about 20% of them show up just once. The top ten clonotypes cover approximately 6.5% of the sample.

A patient counted as having stable hyperthyroidism if there was no progression to ophthalmopathy within 18 months of follow-up. The hyperthyroidism patients were 18 to 65 years old and newly diagnosed, with a disease duration of less than 2 months. Anyone with other autoimmune diseases, uncontrolled infections, pregnancy or lactation was excluded from the study. Diagnosis was based on clinical symptoms, serum thyroxine, TRAb, thyroid ultrasound and orbital computed tomography. PBMCs were isolated from 8 to 10 ml of fresh peripheral blood by Ficoll-Paque density gradient centrifugation. Total RNA was extracted using Trizol reagent, and RNA quality was checked on an Agilent 2100 Bioanalyzer. Ten or more counts support this clonotype. This receptor's antigen is unknown. One end of the junction does not line up with germline, which may come from a read error. Sequencing input: peripheral blood. This sequence was found in a woman aged 18-35 years with stable Graves' hyperthyroidism. Some clones in this sample may be carry-over from other donors' samples. Donor details come from another sample of the same person, matched by shared clones.

The CDR3 sequence is CASSLEGYQPQHF. The base sequence is TGTGCCAGCAGTTTAGAGGGATATCAGCCCCAGCATTTT. The chain employs TRBV5-1 and TRBJ1-5; there is no confident call for the D gene. Counted from cysteine to phenylalanine, this CDR3 has 13 amino acids. The sequence is cut down to CDR3 DNA, 39 bases in frame from base 1. Based on the germline V gene, the CDR1 and CDR2 sequences are SGHRS and YFSETQ.